Listed here are 20 T cell receptor beta chains from one sample, sequenced in a study of blood T cell repertoires in COVID-19. Assay used: immunoSEQ multiplex PCR; TCRdb lists only in-frame clones, some missing. The table lists 95,000 to 100,000 clones, about nine tenths of them singletons. Sequencing was carried out using peripheral blood. All receptors derive from a man over 45 with acute or convalescent COVID-19.

This chain joins TRBV9 and TRBJ2-2; weak D call: TRBD1 (6 bases). Germline loops: CDR1 SGDLS, CDR2 YYNGEE. The CDR3 contains 16 residues. Trimming took 4 bases from V and 7 from J, leaving 20 bases between them. CDR3 sequence: CASSTYAGAEIGELFF. The CDR3 region has the DNA TGTGCCAGCAGCACTTACGCAGGGGCAGAGATCGGGGAGCTGTTTTTT. The variable domain in full, with the rest retrieved from reference TRBV9 and TRBJ2-2, is DSGVTQTPKHLITATGQRVTLRCSPRSGDLSVYWYQQSLDQGLQFLIQYYNGEERAKGNILERFSAQQFPDLHSELNLSSLELGDSALYFCASSTYAGAEIGELFFGEGSRLTVL.

V usage is TRBV6-5 and J usage is TRBJ1-1, with 8 bases aligning to TRBD1. Looked up from germline, CDR1 is MNHEY and CDR2 is SVGAGI. The junction had 6 bases not matched to a gene; V was cut back by 6 bases and J by 3 bases. The CDR3 contains 14 residues. In DNA, the CDR3 is TGTGCCAGCAGCCGGACAGGGTCGGACACTGAAGCTTTCTTT. Protein sequence: CASSRTGSDTEAFF.

The chain links TRBV19 to TRBJ1-4; 9 bases are shared with TRBD1. CDR3 size: 15 residues. Germline values: CDR1 LNHDA, CDR2 SQIVND (reference sequence). V was clipped by 6 bases and J by 5 bases; unmatched bases: 7. This chain's CDR3 is CASSQGGTGNEKLFF. CDR3 DNA: TGTGCCAGTAGCCAGGGTGGGACAGGGAATGAAAAACTGTTTTTT.

The CDR3 region is CAISEAGNQPQHF. In DNA form, the CDR3 reads TGTGCCATCAGTGAAGCAGGGAATCAGCCCCAGCATTTT. This chain links TRBV10-3 with TRBJ1-5; D perhaps matches TRBD1 (5 bases). CDR1 is ENHRY, CDR2 SYGVKD, per germline. The CDR3 is 13 residues long. The germline V and J ends were trimmed by 3 bases and 4 bases, with 7 bases remaining between them.

This sequence joins TRBV5-1 and TRBJ1-6; TRBD1 is a possible D gene (6 bases). Germline values: CDR1 SGHRS, CDR2 YFSETQ. V gave up 2 bases and J gave up 4 bases, with 10 bases separating them. CDR3 size: 15 residues. The CDR3 region is CASSLTTGYNSPLHF. In DNA form, the CDR3 reads TGCGCCAGCAGCTTAACGACAGGTTATAATTCACCCCTCCACTTT.

The V and J genes are TRBV19 and TRBJ1-1; 7 bases align to TRBD1. Germline values: CDR1 LNHDA, CDR2 SQIVND (reference sequence). V lost 5 bases to trimming and J lost 5 bases; unmatched junction nucleotides: 11. The CDR3 totals 15 residues. The CDR3, as DNA: TGTGCCAGTAGTCGATTGACAGGGCGAGGGACTGAAGCTTTCTTT. Its protein is CASSRLTGRGTEAFF.

The rearrangement joins TRBV5-4 to TRBJ2-5; D gene ambiguous. This CDR3 contains 13 residues. CDR1 is SGHNT, CDR2 YYREEE, per germline (reference sequence). V was pared by 4 bases and J by 0 bases, with 7 bases between. This CDR3 reads CASSDGYQETQYF. The DNA for the CDR3 is TGTGCCAGCAGCGACGGGTACCAAGAGACCCAGTACTTC.

The rearrangement links TRBV6-1 to TRBJ1-1; D is possibly TRBD1 (6 bases). V was cut by 0 bases and J by 1 base, with 6 bases left in between. The CDR3 runs to 14 residues. Looked up from germline, CDR1 is MNHNS and CDR2 is SASEGT. CDR3 residues: CASSEATGNTEAFF. The CDR3 region has the DNA TGTGCCAGCAGTGAAGCGACAGGGAACACTGAAGCTTTCTTT.

This clone was detected only a few times. The rearrangement uses TRBV5-1 and TRBJ1-2, with D tentatively TRBD1 (5 bases). Germline CDR1 reads SGHRS; CDR2 reads YFSETQ. V was cut by 0 bases and J by 6 bases, with 12 bases left in between. CDR3 size: 14 residues. Written as DNA, the CDR3 is TGCGCCAGCAGCTTGGGACAGAATTCGCATGGCTACACCTTC. It is translated as CASSLGQNSHGYTF.

This clone appeared a single time. The chain joins TRBV6-2 or TRBV6-3 to TRBJ2-7; D remains ambiguous. The V gene lost 6 bases and the J gene lost 0 bases, with 6 bases spanning the gap. Germline values: CDR1 MNHEY, CDR2 SVGEGT. The CDR3 is 12 residues long. The CDR3 loop is CASSPSSYEQYF. CDR3 nucleotide sequence: TGTGCCAGCAGCCCCAGCTCCTACGAGCAGTACTTC.

This clone was seen more than once but under ten times. The chain couples TRBV18 to TRBJ2-7, with TRBD1 identical over 8 bases. Trimming at V came to 2 bases and at J to 2 bases, leaving 2 bases not matched to a gene. This CDR3 has 14 amino acids. Germline CDR1 reads KGHSH; CDR2 reads LQKENI. CDR3 coding DNA: TGTGCCAGCTCACCAAGGACAGGGACCTACGAGCAGTACTTC. Amino acids: CASSPRTGTYEQYF.

The rearrangement uses TRBV9 and TRBJ1-2; D is perhaps TRBD1 (5 bases). CDR3 length: 14 residues. Germline lookup yields CDR1 SGDLS and CDR2 YYNGEE. With 6 bases removed from V and 2 bases from J, the gap between germline ends came to 14 bases. CDR3 in amino acids: CASTAGQGNYGYTF. For the CDR3, the DNA is TGTGCCAGCACCGCAGGCCAGGGCAACTATGGCTACACCTTC.

This clone was found a few times. The rearrangement joins TRBV7-8 to TRBJ1-1; 8 bases fit TRBD1. CDR3 length equals 14 residues. Trimming at V came to 5 bases and at J to 5 bases, leaving 7 bases not matched to a gene. Per germline, CDR1 SGHVS and CDR2 FQNEAQ. CDR3 bases: TGTGCCAGCAGCAGACAGGGGAGGTCGACTGAAGCTTTCTTT. Protein sequence: CASSRQGRSTEAFF.

J is TRBJ1-6 and V is TRBV18; D possibly corresponds to TRBD1 (5 bases). The V end was cut by 2 bases, the J end by 6 bases, with 14 bases between. This CDR3 contains 16 residues. Germline assignment: CDR1 KGHSH and CDR2 LQKENI. The CDR3 loop is CASSPVRLGGNSPLHF. The CDR3 DNA is TGTGCCAGCTCACCAGTAAGGTTGGGGGGTAATTCACCCCTCCACTTT.

The chain uses TRBV6-2 or TRBV6-3 and TRBJ2-7, with 9 bases aligning to TRBD2. V shed 5 bases, J shed 6 bases, and the junction held 14 bases outside the gene matches. Germline V gene lookup returns CDR1 MNHEY and CDR2 SVGEGT. This CDR3 is 16 amino acids long. The CDR3 region is CASSPMGAGGHGEQYF. CDR3 bases: TGTGCCAGCAGTCCCATGGGAGCGGGGGGTCATGGCGAGCAGTACTTC.

V gene TRBV30 combines with J gene TRBJ2-7; D not certain. The CDR3 covers 12 residues. Germline loops: CDR1 GTSNPN, CDR2 SVGIG (reference sequence). Trimming removed 2 bases from V and 3 bases from J, with 8 bases in between. CDR3 amino acids: CAWSSLNYEQYF. The CDR3, as DNA: TGTGCCTGGAGTTCGCTAAACTACGAGCAGTACTTC.

The gene calls are TRBV29-1 and TRBJ1-1; the match to TRBD1 covers 7 bases. From germline, CDR1 is SQVTM and CDR2 ANQGSEA. This CDR3 contains 13 residues. With V trimmed by 5 bases and J by 1 base, 4 bases remained unmatched. The CDR3 nucleotides are TGCAGCGTTTCCGGGACAGAGAACACTGAAGCTTTCTTT. Amino acids: CSVSGTENTEAFF.

The chain joins TRBV6-5 to TRBJ2-3, with 8 bases fitting TRBD2. Germline CDR1 reads MNHEY; CDR2 reads SVGAGI. CDR3 length: 13 residues. Trimming removed 7 bases from V and 5 bases from J; junction bases left unmatched: 5. In DNA, the CDR3 is TGTGCCAGCACAGCCGGGGGGGGAGATACGCAGTATTTT. Protein sequence: CASTAGGGDTQYF.

The chain joins TRBV19 to TRBJ1-2; 8 nucleotides line up with TRBD1. The CDR3 extends over 11 amino acids. Germline V gives CDR1 LNHDA, CDR2 SQIVND (reference sequence). With V trimmed by 10 bases and J by 8 bases, 6 bases remained unmatched. CDR3 DNA sequence: TGTGCCACGACAGGGGCTGGAGGCTACACCTTC. Translation: CATTGAGGYTF.

The genes are TRBV7-2 and TRBJ2-5; the match to TRBD1 covers 10 bases. Germline V CDR1 and CDR2: SGHTA, FQGNSA. Trimming took 8 bases from V and 9 from J; bases not matched to a gene: 9. This CDR3 contains 13 residues. The DNA for the CDR3 is TGTGCCAGCTCTTTCCGGGACAGGGGCGCCCAGTACTTC. This encodes CASSFRDRGAQYF.